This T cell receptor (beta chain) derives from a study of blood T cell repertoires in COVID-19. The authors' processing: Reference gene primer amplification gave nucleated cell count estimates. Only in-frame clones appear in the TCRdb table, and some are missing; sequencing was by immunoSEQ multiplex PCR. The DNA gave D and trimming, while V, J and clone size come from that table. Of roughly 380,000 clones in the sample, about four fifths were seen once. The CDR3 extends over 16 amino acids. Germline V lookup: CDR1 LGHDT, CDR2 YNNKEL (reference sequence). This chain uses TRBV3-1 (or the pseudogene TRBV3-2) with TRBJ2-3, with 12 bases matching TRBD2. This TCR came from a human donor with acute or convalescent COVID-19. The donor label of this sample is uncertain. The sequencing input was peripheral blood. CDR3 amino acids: CASRLAGVPGTDTQYF. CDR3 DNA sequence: TGTGCTTCGAGACTAGCGGGGGTTCCGGGAACCGATACGCAGTATTTT.